Following are 21 T cell receptor beta chains from one sample sequenced in a study of blood T cell repertoires in COVID-19 (dated by TCRdb to 2020 to 2022). To prepare the library, the immunoSEQ multiplex PCR assay was applied. TCRdb provides this immuneACCESS table in a form limited to in-frame rearrangements. Some clones are lacking; in checked studies, under half of them reflect an unresolved V gene, and why the rest are absent is not known. In all, the sample holds under 200,000 clones, and around four fifths of those were seen once. Jointly, the top ten make up 5% to 8.5% of the sample. Sequences were obtained from peripheral blood. The receptors stem from a man aged 70 or older with active or convalescent COVID-19.

The chain employs TRBV7-2 and TRBJ2-3; TRBD2 agrees at 7 bases. Trimming at V came to 5 bases and at J to 3 bases, leaving 8 bases not matched to a gene. This CDR3 is 15 amino acids long. In germline, CDR1 is SGHTA, CDR2 FQGNSA. CDR3 in amino acids: CASSARDYPTDTQYF. DNA for the CDR3: TGTGCCAGCAGCGCCCGGGACTACCCTACAGATACGCAGTATTTT.

The chain has TRBV4-2 and TRBJ1-6, with TRBD1 matching over 10 bases. The CDR3 has 16 amino acids. The V and J ends lost 4 bases and 7 bases, in that order; junction bases with no gene match: 7. Germline V lookup: CDR1 LGHNA, CDR2 YNFKEQ. CDR3 region: CASSPQGQGGNSPLHF. The DNA for the CDR3 is TGTGCCAGCAGCCCCCAAGGACAGGGGGGGAATTCACCCCTCCACTTT.

This chain uses TRBV12-3 or TRBV12-4 with TRBJ1-2; D remains ambiguous. Trimming left V 10 bases short and J 3 bases short, with 12 bases between. The CDR3 is 12 residues long. The CDR3 protein is CATQRGYYGYTF. The DNA for the CDR3 is TGTGCCACCCAGAGAGGGTACTATGGCTACACCTTC.

This chain connects TRBV4-2 to TRBJ2-1, with 10 nucleotides matching TRBD1. Looked up from germline, CDR1 is LGHNA and CDR2 is YNFKEQ. V shed 1 base and J 3 bases; nucleotides not matched to a gene: 6. The length of the CDR3 is 17 residues. The CDR3 bases are TGTGCCAGCAGCCAAGTCGTAAGGACAGGGGGCTACAATGAGCAGTTCTTC. Translation: CASSQVVRTGGYNEQFF.

This clone has just one count. The chain employs TRBV6-5 and TRBJ2-3; 10 bases align to TRBD2. Per the germline V gene, CDR1 is MNHEY and CDR2 is SVGAGI. The CDR3 sequence is 15 residues long. V dropped 6 bases and J dropped 1; count of bases not matched to a gene: 4. The CDR3 protein is CASSPGTSGTDTQYF. In DNA form, the CDR3 reads TGTGCCAGCAGCCCCGGGACTAGCGGCACAGATACGCAGTATTTT.

This clone was counted ten times or more. The chain couples TRBV6-5 to TRBJ1-2, with 8 bases fitting TRBD1. This CDR3 comprises 15 residues. CDR1 is MNHEY, CDR2 SVGAGI, per germline. The V gene end was trimmed by 7 bases and the J gene end by 5 bases; junction bases not matched to a gene: 12. This CDR3 reads CASIKRQGFPYGYTF. In DNA, the CDR3 is TGTGCCAGCATCAAAAGACAGGGGTTTCCTTATGGCTACACCTTC.

The J gene is TRBJ1-3, the V gene TRBV7-9, with 9 bases fitting TRBD1. Germline V lookup: CDR1 SEHNR, CDR2 FQNEAQ (reference sequence). V shed 5 bases and J 0 bases; nucleotides not matched to a gene: 14. CDR3 size: 19 residues. The CDR3 sequence is CASSPGTGSKLSSGNTIYF. The DNA for the CDR3 is TGTGCCAGCAGCCCCGGGACAGGGTCTAAGTTAAGCTCTGGAAACACCATATATTTT.

V usage is TRBV27 and J usage is TRBJ2-2, with TRBD1 matching 9 bases. Germline V gene sequence: CDR1 MNHEY, CDR2 SMNVEV (reference sequence). The trim removed 5 bases at V and 5 bases at J, leaving 12 bases unmatched. The CDR3 has 17 residues. The DNA of the CDR3 is TGTGCCAGCAGTCACCGAGGACAGGGGCTTATTACCGGGGAGCTGTTTTTT. Translated, it gives CASSHRGQGLITGELFF.

The rearrangement joins TRBV7-9 to TRBJ2-7, with 7 bases matching TRBD2. J gave up 0 bases and V 8 bases, and 19 bases lay outside the gene matches. The CDR3 is 18 residues long. Germline CDR1 and CDR2: SEHNR and FQNEAQ (reference sequence). CDR3: CASESYEAASGTSYEQYF. CDR3 DNA sequence: TGTGCCAGCGAATCCTACGAGGCCGCTAGCGGAACCTCCTACGAGCAGTACTTC.

The chain links TRBV27 to TRBJ2-3; perhaps TRBD1 as D (5 bases). Deletions cut 7 bases from V and 4 bases from J, with 12 bases between. This CDR3 contains 13 residues. Germline V gene data show CDR1 as MNHEY and CDR2 as SMNVEV (reference sequence). CDR3 nucleotides: TGTGCCAGCAAGAACCCAGGGTCAGATACGCAGTATTTT. The encoded protein is CASKNPGSDTQYF.

This chain joins TRBV24-1 and TRBJ1-4; D is unclear. This CDR3 spans 13 amino acids. V was trimmed by 9 bases and J by 0 bases, leaving 7 bases between them. CDR1 KGHDR and CDR2 SFDVKD come from the germline V gene. Here the CDR3 reads CATSSTTNEKLFF. The CDR3 DNA sequence: TGTGCCACCTCCAGTACAACTAATGAAAAACTGTTTTTT.

The chain recombines TRBV5-1 with TRBJ1-2, with 7 nucleotides matching TRBD1. The CDR3 length is 15 residues. Germline CDR1 reads SGHRS; CDR2 reads YFSETQ. V lost 4 bases, J lost 4 bases, and 10 bases stayed unmatched. This chain's CDR3 is CASSPGTESLYGYTF. CDR3 bases: TGCGCCAGCAGCCCCGGGACAGAAAGTCTCTATGGCTACACCTTC.

The CDR3 DNA reads TGTGCCAGCAGCTACCTCCAGAGGGCGGCTGAAGCTTTCTTT. Its protein is CASSYLQRAAEAFF. The genes are TRBV7-9 and TRBJ1-1; no definite D call. Trimming shortened V by 4 bases and J by 6 bases, and 15 bases separated the two germline ends. The CDR3 length is 14 residues. In germline, CDR1 is SEHNR, CDR2 FQNEAQ (reference sequence).

The rearrangement joins TRBV7-8 to TRBJ1-3; D gene uncertain. V was shortened by 1 base and J by 1 base, with 8 bases between the two germline ends. Germline CDR1 SGHVS, CDR2 FQNEAQ. The CDR3 has 15 amino acids. CDR3 bases: TGTGCCAGCAGCTTAGACGCGCCGTCTGGAAACACCATATATTTT. Protein product: CASSLDAPSGNTIYF.

This rearrangement joins TRBV19 to TRBJ2-1; tentatively, D is TRBD1 (5 bases). CDR3 length equals 14 residues. The ends were cut back, 3 bases at V and 4 bases at J, with 10 bases in the middle. CDR1 is LNHDA and CDR2 is SQIVND in the germline V gene (reference sequence). CDR3 in amino acids: CASSILGLYNEQFF. The CDR3 bases are TGTGCCAGTAGTATCTTGGGGCTTTACAATGAGCAGTTCTTC.

The rearrangement joins TRBV15 to TRBJ2-1; a weak D match, TRBD1 (7 bases). The CDR3 sequence is 15 residues long. The germline V gene has CDR1 LNHNV and CDR2 YYDKDF (reference sequence). Deletions cut 1 base from V and 2 bases from J, with 9 bases between. The CDR3 here is CATSRARGAYNEQFF. CDR3 sequence (DNA): TGTGCCACCAGCAGAGCCAGGGGGGCCTACAATGAGCAGTTCTTC.

The chain recombines TRBV5-1 with TRBJ2-3; TRBD2 matches at 10 bases. The CDR3 has 17 residues. Germline-derived CDR1 and CDR2 are SGHRS and YFSETQ. After removal of 1 base from V and 0 bases from J, the junction contained 5 bases not matched to a gene. Here the CDR3 reads CASSLFWTSGSTDTQYF. In nucleotides, the CDR3 is TGCGCCAGCAGCTTGTTCTGGACTAGCGGAAGCACAGATACGCAGTATTTT.

The chain employs TRBV4-1 and TRBJ1-2; D unresolved. V dropped 1 base and J dropped 4 bases, with 10 bases sitting between them. CDR3 length: 14 residues. Germline V gene lookup returns CDR1 MGHRA and CDR2 YSYEKL. The CDR3 here is CASSQVTLIYGYTF. The CDR3 bases are TGCGCCAGCAGCCAAGTGACATTGATCTATGGCTACACCTTC.

This chain connects TRBV6-5 to TRBJ2-7; 7 bases are shared with TRBD2. Losses at the gene ends were 6 bases for V and 4 bases for J; bases not matched to a gene: 6. Germline assignment: CDR1 MNHEY and CDR2 SVGAGI. The CDR3 runs 13 residues. The CDR3 region is CASRPHGGYEQYF. The CDR3 bases are TGTGCCAGCAGACCGCACGGGGGGTACGAGCAGTACTTC.

The chain employs TRBV2 and TRBJ2-3; a weak D match, TRBD1 (5 bases). The CDR3 runs to 13 residues. Trimming took 8 bases from V and 4 from J, leaving 13 bases between them. Germline values: CDR1 SNHLY, CDR2 FYNNEI. In DNA, the CDR3 is TGTGCCAGCGCTGGACAAAAGGCAGATACGCAGTATTTT. It is translated as CASAGQKADTQYF.

CDR3 in amino acids: CASSFREGMNEQFF. CDR3 nucleotides: TGTGCCAGCAGCTTCCGGGAGGGCATGAATGAGCAGTTCTTC. The chain employs TRBV7-8 and TRBJ2-1, with 8 bases lining up with TRBD2. V was clipped by 3 bases and J by 7 bases; unmatched bases: 5. CDR3 length equals 14 residues. CDR1 and CDR2 from the germline V gene are SGHVS and FQNEAQ.